The 15 T cell receptor beta chains in this list originate from one sample, sequenced in a study of blood T cell repertoires in COVID-19. Produced via immunoSEQ multiplex PCR; TCRdb's table is partial and in-frame only. The sample holds about 100,000 clones, around 90% seen once. What was sequenced was peripheral blood. The receptor source for this set is a man between 65 and 80 years old with acute or convalescent COVID-19.

The rearrangement uses TRBV18 and TRBJ1-4; D gene ambiguous. The CDR3 extends over 16 amino acids. In germline, CDR1 is KGHSH, CDR2 LQKENI. V was pared by 3 bases and J by 2 bases, with 13 bases between. The CDR3: CASSPRGKATNEKLFF. The CDR3 DNA reads as TGTGCCAGCTCACCCCGGGGAAAGGCGACTAATGAAAAACTGTTTTTT.

This chain links TRBV3-1 (or the pseudogene TRBV3-2) with TRBJ1-2; the D is unclear. V lost 0 bases, J lost 8 bases, and 4 bases lay in between. Germline V CDR1 and CDR2: LGHDT, YNNKEL (reference sequence). The CDR3 covers 11 residues. The CDR3 nucleotides read TGTGCCAGCAGCCAAGATATCGGCTACACCTTC. Translation: CASSQDIGYTF.

This chain connects TRBV27 to TRBJ2-7, with TRBD1 matching over 8 bases. Germline V CDR1 and CDR2: MNHEY, SMNVEV (reference sequence). The V gene end was trimmed by 6 bases and the J gene end by 1 base; junction bases not matched to a gene: 2. This CDR3 has 13 amino acids. CDR3 sequence: CASSRQGSYEQYF. CDR3 bases: TGTGCCAGCAGCCGACAGGGGTCCTACGAGCAGTACTTC.

The chain joins TRBV11-3 to TRBJ1-6; the match to TRBD1 covers 7 bases. In germline, CDR1 is SGHNT, CDR2 YENEEA. V shed 5 bases, J shed 6 bases, and the junction held 7 bases outside the gene matches. The CDR3 is 15 amino acids. Here the CDR3 reads CASSTRQGSNSPLHF. CDR3 nucleotide sequence: TGTGCCAGCAGCACTCGACAGGGATCTAATTCACCCCTCCACTTT. Full variable domain (outside the CDR3, taken from reference TRBV11-3 and TRBJ1-6): EAGVVQSPRYKIIEKKQPVAFWCNPISGHNTLYWYLQNLGQGPELLIRYENEEAVDDSQLPKDRFSAERLKGVDSTLKIQPAELGDSAVYLCASSTRQGSNSPLHFGNGTRLTVT.

In its sample, this clone was seen once. The V gene is TRBV6-1, the J gene TRBJ1-1; perhaps TRBD1 as D (5 bases). Germline loops: CDR1 MNHNS, CDR2 SASEGT. Trimming took off 2 bases at V and 4 bases at J, with 11 bases between the two ends. The CDR3 length is 14 residues. CDR3 region: CASSEQGSFTEAFF. DNA for the CDR3: TGTGCCAGCAGTGAACAGGGTTCATTCACTGAAGCTTTCTTT.

The gene calls are TRBV12-5 and TRBJ2-7; no clear D. The CDR3 consists of 10 residues. Trimming cost V 7 bases and J 4 bases, with 5 bases left between them. CDR1 LGHNT and CDR2 FRNRAP come from the germline V gene. CDR3 amino acids: CASALYEQYF. The DNA of the CDR3 is TGTGCTAGTGCCCTTTACGAGCAGTACTTC.

The rearrangement uses TRBV18 and TRBJ1-2; D remains unclear. The CDR3 is made up of 14 amino acids. The V gene lost 4 bases and the J gene lost 4 bases, with 13 bases spanning the gap. Germline V lookup: CDR1 KGHSH, CDR2 LQKENI. Written as DNA, the CDR3 is TGTGCCAGCTCACTATCAGCTCCAGGCTATGGCTACACCTTC. Its protein is CASSLSAPGYGYTF.

This chain links TRBV5-6 with TRBJ2-7; tentatively, D is TRBD1 (6 bases). The CDR3 has 14 amino acids. Trimming removed 2 bases from V and 1 base from J, with 10 bases in between. Per germline, CDR1 SGHDT and CDR2 YYEEEE. DNA of the CDR3: TGTGCCAGCAGCTTAGAAGGACAGTCCTACGAGCAGTACTTC. It codes for CASSLEGQSYEQYF.

This chain joins TRBV18 and TRBJ1-2; D may be TRBD1 (6 bases). This CDR3 is built from 13 residues. The V end was cut by 3 bases, the J end by 7 bases, with 12 bases between. Looked up from germline, CDR1 is KGHSH and CDR2 is LQKENI. CDR3 bases: TGTGCCAGCTCACCGCAAGACAGGTTTGGCTACACCTTC. The encoded protein is CASSPQDRFGYTF.

J is TRBJ2-7 and V is TRBV19; 7 nucleotides match TRBD2. Germline lookup yields CDR1 LNHDA and CDR2 SQIVND (reference sequence). The CDR3 spans 14 residues. V shed 6 bases and J 2 bases; nucleotides not matched to a gene: 7. CDR3 loop: CASRVAGGTYEQYF. The CDR3, as DNA: TGTGCCAGTAGAGTAGCGGGCGGCACCTACGAGCAGTACTTC.

The rearrangement links TRBV3-1 (or the pseudogene TRBV3-2) to TRBJ2-1; 8 positions match TRBD2. There are 14 residues in the CDR3. The germline V gene has CDR1 LGHDT and CDR2 YNNKEL (reference sequence). The V segment lost 3 bases and the J segment 7 bases; nucleotides outside the gene matches: 5. The CDR3 spells CASSQGGRRNEQFF. The CDR3, as DNA: TGTGCCAGCAGCCAGGGCGGGAGGCGGAATGAGCAGTTCTTC.

The J gene is TRBJ1-4, the V gene TRBV18; 7 bases align to TRBD1. V shed 3 bases and J 8 bases; nucleotides not matched to a gene: 9. This CDR3 has 15 amino acids. Germline V gene lookup returns CDR1 KGHSH and CDR2 LQKENI. The CDR3 sequence: CASSPRQGWREKLFF. CDR3 nucleotides: TGTGCCAGCTCACCCCGACAGGGATGGAGAGAAAAACTGTTTTTT.

The chain carries TRBV18 and TRBJ2-3; weak D call: TRBD1 (6 bases). The CDR3 is 14 residues long. The germline V and J ends were trimmed by 2 bases and 2 bases, with 8 bases remaining between them. In germline, CDR1 is KGHSH, CDR2 LQKENI. The CDR3 here is CASSPWDTTDTQYF. The CDR3, as DNA: TGTGCCAGCTCACCATGGGACACCACAGATACGCAGTATTTT.

The chain uses TRBV12-1 and TRBJ1-3. TRBV12-1 constitutes a pseudogene. The CDR3 runs 13 residues. CDR3 bases: TGTGTCGGCGCGCCCCGAACCGGGAACACCATATATTTT. Its protein is CVGAPRTGNTIYF.

The chain has TRBV24-1 and TRBJ2-7; 7 bases map to TRBD1. Per germline, CDR1 KGHDR and CDR2 SFDVKD. V was clipped by 5 bases and J by 5 bases; unmatched bases: 2. The length of the CDR3 is 12 residues. CDR3 region: CATSGQGHEQYF. The CDR3 coding sequence is TGTGCCACCAGTGGACAGGGCCACGAGCAGTACTTC.